The clone carrying this T cell receptor (beta chain) appeared a single time. Its specificity is unknown. The junction departs from germline at one end; a sequencing error may be responsible. This specimen comes from a study of blood T cells in healthy people across ages. General study points: TCR beta diversity per million T cells fell roughly linearly with age. Naive CD4+ cell counts and diversity both ran higher in long-lived than in aged donors.

For the second PCR, which ran for roughly 6 to 11 cycles, a sample-barcoded 5' primer and a J-beta primer mix were used. TCRdb processed the 5' RACE reads anew with MiXCR; each CDR3 protein has one entry. The sample has about 680,000 distinct CDR3 sequences, about 52% seen once. The TCR sequence derives from a woman aged 60-70 years in good health. Sequencing was done on a sample of blood.

CDR3 sequence: CSVDSGFTETQYF. CDR3 DNA sequence: TGCAGCGTTGATAGCGGCTTCACAGAGACGCAGTATTTT. This chain uses TRBV29-1 with TRBJ2-3, with TRBD2 as a possible D gene (6 bases). Looked up from germline, CDR1 is SQVTM and CDR2 is ANQGSEA. The CDR3 extends over 13 amino acids.